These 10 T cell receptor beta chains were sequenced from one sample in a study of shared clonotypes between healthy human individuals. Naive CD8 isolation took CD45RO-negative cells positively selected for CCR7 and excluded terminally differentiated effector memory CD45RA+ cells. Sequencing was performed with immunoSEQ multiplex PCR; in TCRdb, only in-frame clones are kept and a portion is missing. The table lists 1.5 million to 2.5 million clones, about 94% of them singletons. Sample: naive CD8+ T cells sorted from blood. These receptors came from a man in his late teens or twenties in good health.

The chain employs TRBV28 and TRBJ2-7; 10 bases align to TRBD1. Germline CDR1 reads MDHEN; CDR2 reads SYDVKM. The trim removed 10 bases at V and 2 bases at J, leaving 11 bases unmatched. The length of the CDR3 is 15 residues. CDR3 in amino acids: CATNTPGQGTYEQYF. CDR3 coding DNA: TGTGCCACAAATACGCCGGGACAGGGGACCTACGAGCAGTACTTC.

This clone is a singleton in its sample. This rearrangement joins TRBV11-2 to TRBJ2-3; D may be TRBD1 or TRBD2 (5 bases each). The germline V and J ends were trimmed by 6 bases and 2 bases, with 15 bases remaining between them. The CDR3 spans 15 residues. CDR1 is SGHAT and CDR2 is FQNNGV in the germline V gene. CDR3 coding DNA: TGTGCCAGCAGTTCCGGGACGGGCTTCACAGATACGCAGTATTTT. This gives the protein CASSSGTGFTDTQYF.

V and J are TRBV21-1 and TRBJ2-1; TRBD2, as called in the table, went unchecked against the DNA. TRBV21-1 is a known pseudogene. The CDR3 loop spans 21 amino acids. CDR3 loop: CASSKDTGLAGVRTTHNEQFF. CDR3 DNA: TGTGCCAGCAGCAAAGACACGGGACTAGCGGGAGTGAGGACGACTCACAATGAGCAGTTCTTC.

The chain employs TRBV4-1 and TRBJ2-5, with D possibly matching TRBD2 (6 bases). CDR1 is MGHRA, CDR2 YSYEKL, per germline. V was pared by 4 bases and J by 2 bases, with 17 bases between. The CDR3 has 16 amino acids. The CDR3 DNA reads TGCGCCAGCAGCCCCGAGGGCGGGACCTTACAAGAGACCCAGTACTTC. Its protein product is CASSPEGGTLQETQYF.

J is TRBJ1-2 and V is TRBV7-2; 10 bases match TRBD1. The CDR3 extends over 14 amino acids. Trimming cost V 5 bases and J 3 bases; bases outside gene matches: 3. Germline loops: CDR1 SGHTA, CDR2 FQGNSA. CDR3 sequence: CASSRQGAYYGYTF. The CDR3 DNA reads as TGTGCCAGCAGCCGACAGGGGGCCTACTATGGCTACACCTTC.

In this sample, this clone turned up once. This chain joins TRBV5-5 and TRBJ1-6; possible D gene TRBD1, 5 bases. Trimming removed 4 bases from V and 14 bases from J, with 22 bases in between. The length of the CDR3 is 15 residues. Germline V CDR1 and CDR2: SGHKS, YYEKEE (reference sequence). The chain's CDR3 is CASSLWDDRRMSLHF. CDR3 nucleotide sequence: TGTGCCAGCAGCCTATGGGACGACCGGCGGATGTCCCTCCACTTT.

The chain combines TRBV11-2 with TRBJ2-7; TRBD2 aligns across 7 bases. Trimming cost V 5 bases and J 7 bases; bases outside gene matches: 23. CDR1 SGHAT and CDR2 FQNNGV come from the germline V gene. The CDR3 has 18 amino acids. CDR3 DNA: TGTGCCAGCAGCGGCGACGTAGCTTCGGCGGGAGCCAGTGGAGAGCAGTACTTC. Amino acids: CASSGDVASAGASGEQYF. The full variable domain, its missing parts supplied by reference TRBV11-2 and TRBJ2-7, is EAGVAQSPRYKIIEKRQSVAFWCNPISGHATLYWYQQILGQGPKLLIQFQNNGVVDDSQLPKDRFSAERLKGVDSTLKIQPAKLEDSAVYLCASSGDVASAGASGEQYFGPGTRLTVT.

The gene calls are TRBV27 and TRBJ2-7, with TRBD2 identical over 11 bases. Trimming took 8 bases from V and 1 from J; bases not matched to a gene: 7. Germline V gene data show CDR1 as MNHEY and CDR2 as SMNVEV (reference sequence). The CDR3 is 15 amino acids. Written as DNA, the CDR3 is TGTGCCAGCGCAGTAGCGGGAGGGCCATCCTACGAGCAGTACTTC. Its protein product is CASAVAGGPSYEQYF.

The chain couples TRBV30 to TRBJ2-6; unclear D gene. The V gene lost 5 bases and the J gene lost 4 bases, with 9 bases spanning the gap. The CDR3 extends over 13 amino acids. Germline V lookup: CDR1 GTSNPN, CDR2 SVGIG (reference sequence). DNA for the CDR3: TGTGCCTGGGACACGAGCGGGGCCAACGTCCTGACTTTC. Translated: CAWDTSGANVLTF.

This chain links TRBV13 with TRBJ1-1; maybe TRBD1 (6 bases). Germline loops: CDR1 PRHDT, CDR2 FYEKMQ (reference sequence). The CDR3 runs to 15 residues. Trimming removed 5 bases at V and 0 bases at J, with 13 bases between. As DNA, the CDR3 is TGTGCCAGCAGCCCCTCAGGGGCTATGAACACTGAAGCTTTCTTT. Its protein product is CASSPSGAMNTEAFF.